Only one count was recorded for the clone carrying this T cell receptor beta chain. The antigen remains undetermined. The sample comes from a study of shared clonotypes between healthy human individuals. Study observations and caveats: In a few donors, around 4.5% of naive CD4 clonotypes appeared in common. As a rule, naive subsets had a larger estimated richness than memory subsets. All-four-donor shared clonotypes had higher generation probabilities than non-shared clonotypes did.

TCRdb keeps only in-frame clones here, not all; method: immunoSEQ multiplex PCR. The sample holds 950,000 to 1,100,000 clones, 65% to 80% seen once. The source material was memory CD4+ T cells sorted from blood. Subset here: CD45RA-negative fraction. The TCR comes from a man aged 18 to 30 in good health.

The CDR3 sequence is CASSLSPAGGPVTSEQYF. As DNA, the CDR3 is TGTGCCAGCAGCTTAAGTCCAGCGGGGGGGCCGGTCACATCCGAGCAGTACTTC. The chain employs TRBV7-2 and TRBJ2-7, with 10 bases aligning to TRBD2. Germline V gene lookup returns CDR1 SGHTA and CDR2 FQGNSA. The CDR3 is 18 amino acids. After removal of 2 bases from V and 6 bases from J, the junction contained 16 bases not matched to a gene.